The 7 T cell receptor beta chains listed next were all sequenced from one sample in a study of T cell repertoires in aging, cancer and after chemotherapy. Amplification of TCR beta used genomic DNA extracted from peripheral blood. Multiplex touch-down PCR with TRB-A/B primers amplified rearranged V-D-J TRB sequences. TCRdb ran MiXCR on the multiplex PCR reads and lists one entry per CDR3 protein. The data show more than 9,500 distinct CDR3 sequences, roughly 32% seen once. Sample: blood. These receptors all stem from a human donor in good health. The donor label of this sample is uncertain.

The sample holds a few counts of this clonotype. The chain joins TRBV18 to TRBJ2-2, with D tentatively TRBD1 (6 bases). V was cut by 0 bases and J by 4 bases, with 12 bases left in between. Germline CDR1 reads KGHSH; CDR2 reads LQKENI. The CDR3 has 16 amino acids. CDR3: CASSPPQGRVTGELFF. In DNA form, the CDR3 reads TGTGCCAGCTCACCACCGCAGGGGCGGGTCACCGGGGAGCTGTTTTTT.

V is TRBV19 and J is TRBJ1-5; D uncertain. V was pared by 3 bases and J by 9 bases, with 15 bases between. Germline V gene lookup returns CDR1 LNHDA and CDR2 SQIVND (reference sequence). This CDR3 is 14 amino acids long. CDR3: CASSIWPSPGPQHF. DNA of the CDR3: TGTGCCAGTAGTATTTGGCCCAGCCCTGGGCCCCAGCATTTT.

V gene TRBV6-5 combines with J gene TRBJ1-6; unclear D gene. V shed 0 bases and J shed 10 bases, with 7 bases lying between them. The CDR3 totals 13 residues. Germline V gene lookup returns CDR1 MNHEY and CDR2 SVGAGI. The DNA of the CDR3 is TGTGCCAGCAGTTACTCCCTCTTGTCACCCCTCCACTTT. It specifies CASSYSLLSPLHF.

The chain uses TRBV5-1 and TRBJ2-2, with TRBD2 as a possible D gene (5 bases). The CDR3 runs to 14 residues. Germline V lookup: CDR1 SGHRS, CDR2 YFSETQ. V was shortened by 4 bases and J by 5 bases, with 12 bases between the two germline ends. CDR3 DNA sequence: TGCGCCAGCAGCCCACTCGGCGGGACCGGGGAGCTGTTTTTT. As protein: CASSPLGGTGELFF. Using reference TRBV5-1 and TRBJ2-2 for the parts outside the CDR3, the full variable domain is KAGVTQTPRYLIKTRGQQVTLSCSPISGHRSVSWYQQTPGQGLQFLFEYFSETQRNKGNFPGRFSGRQFSNSRSEMNVSTLELGDSALYLCASSPLGGTGELFFGEGSRLTVL.

This clonotype was picked up a small number of times. The rearrangement uses TRBV5-1 and TRBJ2-1, with D perhaps TRBD1 or TRBD2 (5 bases each). In germline, CDR1 is SGHRS, CDR2 YFSETQ. The CDR3 length is 15 residues. Trimming took 0 bases from V and 0 from J, leaving 7 bases between them. CDR3 in DNA: TGCGCCAGCAGCTTGGTTGGGGGCTCCTACAATGAGCAGTTCTTC. The encoded protein is CASSLVGGSYNEQFF.

This clonotype was detected only a few times. V usage is TRBV12-3 or TRBV12-4 and J usage is TRBJ2-5, with 7 bases matching TRBD1. This CDR3 is built from 14 residues. V shed 6 bases, J shed 0 bases, and the junction held 4 bases outside the gene matches. This chain's CDR3 is CASSPTGHQETQYF. The DNA of the CDR3 is TGTGCCAGCAGCCCGACAGGGCACCAAGAGACCCAGTACTTC.

This chain links TRBV20-1 with TRBJ2-7, with TRBD2 matching 7 bases. Germline lookup yields CDR1 DFQATT and CDR2 SNEGSKA (reference sequence). This CDR3 region has 15 residues. Trimming removed 3 bases from V and 5 bases from J; junction bases left unmatched: 13. The CDR3 spells CSARGPAAGLDEQYF. In nucleotides, the CDR3 is TGCAGTGCTAGGGGCCCCGCAGCGGGGTTAGACGAGCAGTACTTC.